This T cell receptor beta chain was recovered during a study of shared clonotypes between healthy human individuals (dated by TCRdb to about 2020). Regarding the complete study: A couple of women and a few men aged 18 to 49 years were included in the cohort. For each donor, CD4 naive and CD4 memory were each given three plates, CD8 naive was given two plates, and CD8 memory was given one plate. The study deeply sequenced blood TCR repertoires of about 5 healthy adults to estimate repertoire size and the extent of clonotype sharing between individuals. Different laboratories and diverse techniques were used to prepare libraries and sequence TCR repertoires, to increase sequencing depth and limit assay-specific biases. Per donor, leukapheresis produced somewhere between about 0.94 and 9 billion PBMCs.

CDR1 is given as SNHLY and CDR2 as FYNNEI, both from the germline V gene. From cysteine to phenylalanine, the CDR3 is 13 amino acids long. The CDR3 DNA has 39 bases and is translated from base 1. Cut back by 8 bases and 0 bases, the V and J ends lie 10 bases apart. Using the deep immunoSEQ assay, multiplex PCR amplified TCR CDR3 regions from genomic DNA. Genomic DNA extracted from each cell subset was distributed evenly over all wells of several immunoSEQ 96-well plates, and each plate served as one replicate. For sorted subsets, 200 to 250 ng of genomic DNA, equivalent to 30,000 or so T cell genomes, went into each replicate PCR. The purified libraries were quantified using a Qubit 3.0 fluorometer, sized with a Bioanalyzer 2100, and then quantified again using the KAPA Library Quantification kit. A separate single-read 150-cycle Illumina NextSeq 550 flow cell was used to sequence each immunoSEQ 96-well plate. From the authors' description of their analysis: Because only junctional sequences without quality scores were contained in the immunoSEQ output, filtering matching that applied to full-length reads could not be performed. Sequences were annotated with PyIR, a Python wrapper for IgBLAST v1.9, using IMGT germline references to assign V/J genes and CDR3. Any read was removed if the V/J assignment was weak (E-value above 1e-6), the CDR3 was missing, or the read contained stop codons, out-of-frame junctions, or ambiguous translated residues. V3J clonotypes were defined as sequences sharing an identical inferred V gene, J gene, and CDR3 amino acid sequence. Percentage overlap between repertoires was computed as shared unique clonotypes divided by the size of the smaller repertoire. Three approaches were used to assess repertoire richness: RTK rarefaction, the Chao1 estimator, and Recon v2.1 estimates of unobserved clonotypes. Generation probabilities were computed with OLGA for all TCRbeta clonotypes obtained by the gDNA method from several donors. TCRdb mirrors the immuneACCESS table, restricted to in-frame sequences. Some clones are absent from its copies; in checked studies, under half trace to an unresolved V gene, and the reason for the others is unknown. The V and J calls and clone size come from that table; D and trimming were worked out from the DNA. Across this sample there are approximately 1.1 million clones, with around three quarters seen only once. The top ten constitute 0.5% to 0.6% of the sample.

As concerns this clone: The specificity of this receptor is unknown. Base qualities are not recorded, but no much larger clone differs from it by a single base.

Broad study findings and their caveats: Because the study included only a small number of donors, the genetic and exposure-history diversity represented was limited. Higher generation probabilities were observed for clonotypes shared by all four sorted-subset donors than for non-shared clonotypes. When a handful of donors were compared, the shared fraction of clonotypes was 5% to 6.5% for naive CD4, 3% to 4% for naive CD8, 2% to 2.5% for memory CD4, and 0.4% for memory CD8. Based on pairwise subsampling, the degree of clonotype sharing among donors was expected to be affected by sequencing depth. Larger estimated clonotype richness was generally found for naive subsets than for memory subsets. Incomplete sequencing was indicated by rarefaction of sorted-subset datasets, despite the large sequencing depth. Sampling was restricted to blood, and TCR repertoires in tissue are likely to differ from TCR repertoires in blood.

The donors were healthy, HIV-negative adults who had no recently reported acute infections or vaccinations. Only Caucasian adults living in Nashville, Tennessee, USA were represented among the donors. CD4+ T cells were enriched by magnetic negative selection; naive cells were then positively selected on CD45RA, and the negative fraction formed the memory subset. After blood collection by leukapheresis, PBMCs were isolated using Ficoll-Histopaque density gradient centrifugation and then cryopreserved in the vapor phase of liquid nitrogen. Analytical flow cytometry was used to check the purity and quantity of every magnetically sorted T cell population. Each sorted fraction had its genomic DNA isolated and then quantified by UV absorbance on a Nanodrop 2000c.

The sample comprised memory CD4+ T cells from PBMCs. The cell subset or site label, read with the paper, signifies: CD45RA-negative fraction. This receptor was obtained from a man aged 18 to 35 in good health. Some clones in this sample may be carry-over from other donors' samples. This receptor chain uses TRBV2 and TRBJ1-1; the D gene cannot be resolved reliably. CDR3 reads: CASYREMNTEAFF. The nucleotide sequence reads TGTGCCAGCTACAGAGAAATGAACACTGAAGCTTTCTTT.